The next 3 T cell receptor beta chains were all read from a single sample in a study of cytomegalovirus exposure and HLA in healthy donors. Researchers ran the PCR with 60 Vbeta and 13 Jbeta primers. Profiled with immunoSEQ multiplex PCR; TCRdb holds only in-frame clones, not every one. The table lists under 200,000 clones, around 80% of them singletons. The sample taken for sequencing was PBMCs. The receptors were gathered from a woman aged 35 to 49 in good health and CMV-seronegative.

This clone was observed a handful of times. The V call is TRBV6-1, the J call TRBJ1-5; D gene uncertain. The CDR3 has 14 residues. Germline V gene sequence: CDR1 MNHNS, CDR2 SASEGT. V was pared by 4 bases and J by 3 bases, with 10 bases between. The CDR3 DNA reads as TGTGCCAGCAGTGGGGCAGCCACCAATCAGCCCCAGCATTTT. This sequence encodes CASSGAATNQPQHF.

V and J are TRBV9 and TRBJ1-3; D unclear. V was pared by 2 bases and J by 0 bases, with 21 bases between. Germline-derived CDR1 and CDR2 are SGDLS and YYNGEE. The CDR3 spans 19 residues. DNA of the CDR3: TGTGCCAGCAGCGTCTATCCGAGGGCGACCCGAAGCTCTGGAAACACCATATATTTT. Translation gives CASSVYPRATRSSGNTIYF.

The gene calls are TRBV27 and TRBJ2-5; 8 bases align to TRBD1. The closer fit of TRBJ2-7 to the DNA end suggests the J call may be wrong. The CDR3 contains 13 residues. Germline V gene lookup returns CDR1 MNHEY and CDR2 SMNVEV (reference sequence). Here the CDR3 DNA reads TGTGCCAGCAGGGCCAGGGGGCCCTACGAGCAGTACTTC. This gives the protein CASRARGPYEQYF.